This T cell receptor (beta chain) is from a study of blood T cell repertoires in COVID-19. Study as a whole: Samples of COVID-19 (acute and convalescent) were obtained from the United States, Italy and Spain. Sources were T cells, B-cell-depleted T cells, or PBMCs; the material itself was cDNA or gDNA.

In the source study's methods: Estimates of nucleated cell counts were drawn from the amplification of reference gene primers. TCRdb's table, derived via immunoSEQ multiplex PCR, lists solely in-frame clones and lacks some. Clonal size and the V and J genes are those of that table, whereas D and trimming came from the DNA. This table holds around 320,000 clones, about 91% found once. CDR3 length equals 15 residues. Trimming took 4 bases from V and 3 from J; bases not matched to a gene: 5. The germline V gene has CDR1 MGHRA and CDR2 YSYEKL. This clonotype was obtained from a woman aged 25 to 45 who had recovered from COVID-19. This chain joins TRBV4-1 and TRBJ2-2; 7 bases line up with TRBD1. The sequencing input was peripheral blood. The CDR3 nucleotides read TGCGCCAGCAGCCCAAAGGACAGGTACACCGGGGAGCTGTTTTTT. This gives the protein CASSPKDRYTGELFF.